A single sample gave rise to the 9 T cell receptor beta chains below, sequenced in a study of cytomegalovirus exposure and HLA in healthy donors. PCR primers comprised 60 Vbeta and 13 Jbeta primers. Profiled with immunoSEQ multiplex PCR; TCRdb holds only in-frame clones, not every one. Seen here are 150,000 to 200,000 clones, around 65% observed once, and the top ten hold less than 3%. Sequencing was done on a sample of PBMCs. The receptors here all came from a woman aged 40-49 years in good health and CMV-seropositive.

This clone was detected only a few times. The chain joins TRBV29-1 to TRBJ2-1; D not certain. Germline CDR1 reads SQVTM; CDR2 reads ANQGSEA. The CDR3 runs to 14 residues. Trimming stripped 2 bases from V and 0 bases from J, with 8 bases between. This chain's CDR3 is CSVESVSSYNEQFF. The CDR3 nucleotides read TGCAGCGTTGAAAGCGTAAGCTCCTACAATGAGCAGTTCTTC.

The chain couples TRBV28 to TRBJ1-1, with D perhaps TRBD1 (5 bases). This CDR3 comprises 10 residues. The V and J ends lost 6 bases and 14 bases respectively, with 13 bases between them. CDR1 and CDR2 from the germline V gene are MDHEN and SYDVKM. CDR3 nucleotides: TGTGCCAGCAGGGGGGGATCAGGATTCTTT. This gives the protein CASRGGSGFF. Filled out from reference TRBV28 and TRBJ1-1, the complete variable domain reads DVKVTQSSRYLVKRTGEKVFLECVQDMDHENMFWYRQDPGLGLRLIYFSYDVKMKEKGDIPEGYSVSREKKERFSLILESASTNQTSMYLCASRGGSGFFGQGTRLTVV.

This clone was found a few times. The chain combines TRBV10-3 with TRBJ2-5, with TRBD1 matching 8 bases. The junction had 2 bases not matched to a gene; V was cut back by 3 bases and J by 5 bases. This CDR3 is 13 amino acids long. Germline V CDR1 and CDR2: ENHRY, SYGVKD. In DNA, the CDR3 is TGTGCCATCAGTGAAAGGGACAGGGAGACCCAGTACTTC. Its translation: CAISERDRETQYF.

The chain couples TRBV2 to TRBJ1-5; TRBD1 matches 7 bases. Per the germline V gene, CDR1 is SNHLY and CDR2 is FYNNEI. Losses at the gene ends were 6 bases for V and 8 bases for J; bases not matched to a gene: 13. The CDR3 runs 15 residues. This chain's CDR3 is CASRDDREVRKPQHF. CDR3 nucleotides: TGTGCCAGCAGAGATGACAGGGAGGTACGGAAGCCCCAGCATTTT.

The gene calls are TRBV6-1 and TRBJ1-3; TRBD1 matches at 7 bases. With 4 bases clipped from V and 4 bases from J, the junction kept 4 bases outside the gene matches. CDR3 length: 14 amino acids. The V gene's germline CDR1 is MNHNS and CDR2 SASEGT. CDR3 DNA: TGTGCCAGCAGTGTTGGGACAGTCGGAAACACCATATATTTT. Translated: CASSVGTVGNTIYF.

CDR3 loop: CASSVRGLAINEQFF. DNA for the CDR3: TGTGCCAGCAGCGTAAGGGGACTAGCCATTAATGAGCAGTTCTTC. The rearrangement joins TRBV9 to TRBJ2-1, with TRBD2 matching 9 bases. The V gene's germline CDR1 is SGDLS and CDR2 YYNGEE. CDR3 length: 15 amino acids. The trim removed 1 base at V and 7 bases at J, leaving 6 bases unmatched.

The V gene is TRBV15, the J gene TRBJ1-1; 9 bases map to TRBD1. Germline CDR1 LNHNV, CDR2 YYDKDF (reference sequence). The V and J ends lost 3 bases and 3 bases, in that order; junction bases with no gene match: 2. The CDR3 has 14 residues. The CDR3 DNA is TGTGCCACCAGCAGGGGACAGGGCTACACTGAAGCTTTCTTT. Protein sequence: CATSRGQGYTEAFF.

This CDR3 is CASSEFLVEETQYF. CDR3 sequence (DNA): TGTGCCAGCAGTGAATTTCTCGTGGAGGAGACCCAGTACTTC. The J gene is TRBJ2-5, the V gene TRBV6-1; D is uncertain. CDR3 length: 14 residues. Trimming removed 2 bases from V and 5 bases from J, with 12 bases in between. Germline V gene lookup returns CDR1 MNHNS and CDR2 SASEGT.

CDR3 coding DNA: TGTGCCAGCAGCTTAGGGACTAGCGGCTACGAGCAGTACTTC. This codes for CASSLGTSGYEQYF. J is TRBJ2-7 and V is TRBV11-2; 10 bases are shared with TRBD2. The junction had 0 bases not matched to a gene; V was cut back by 1 base and J by 3 bases. Germline V gives CDR1 SGHAT, CDR2 FQNNGV. The CDR3 sequence is 14 residues long.